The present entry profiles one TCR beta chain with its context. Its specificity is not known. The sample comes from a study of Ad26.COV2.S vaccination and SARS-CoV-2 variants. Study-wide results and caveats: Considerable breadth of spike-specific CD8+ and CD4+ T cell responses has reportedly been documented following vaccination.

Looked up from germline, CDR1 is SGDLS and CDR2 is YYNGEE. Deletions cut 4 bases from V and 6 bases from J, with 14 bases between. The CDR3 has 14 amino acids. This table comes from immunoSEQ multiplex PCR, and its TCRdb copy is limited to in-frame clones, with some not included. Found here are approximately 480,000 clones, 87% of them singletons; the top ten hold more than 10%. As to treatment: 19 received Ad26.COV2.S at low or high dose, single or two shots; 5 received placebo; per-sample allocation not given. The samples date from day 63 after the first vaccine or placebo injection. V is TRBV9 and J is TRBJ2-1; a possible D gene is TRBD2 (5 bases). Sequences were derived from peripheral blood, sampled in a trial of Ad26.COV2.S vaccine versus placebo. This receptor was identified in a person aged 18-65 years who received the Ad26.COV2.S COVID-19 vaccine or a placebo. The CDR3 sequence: CASSPQPGSNEQFF. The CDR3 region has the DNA TGTGCCAGCAGCCCACAACCGGGAAGCAATGAGCAGTTCTTC.